The rows below give T cell receptor beta chains drawn from one sample of a study of T-cell memory formation after mild COVID-19. TCRdb used MiXCR to reprocess the 5' RACE reads, holding one entry per CDR3 protein. The profile shows 470,000 or so distinct CDR3 sequences, roughly 18% of them singletons. The sequencing input was PBMCs or a T cell subset sorted from them (not recorded which). The source is a man younger than 35 who had mild COVID-19 (a few samples of this study predate the infection). Cell type and time point are not known. CDR3s leave out the opening cysteine and the closing phenylalanine or tryptophan. A D gene is named only where the DNA matches it firmly. A row's size may be missing; if present it is once, few, many or a size class.

D gene,V gene,J gene,clone size,CDR3 protein
TRBD2,TRBV7-2,TRBJ2-3,many,ASSYGLAGGTDTQY
.,TRBV7-2,TRBJ2-3,.,ASSLFSTDTQY
TRBD1,TRBV7-9,TRBJ2-2,few,ASSPTDRTNTGELF
.,TRBV6-5,TRBJ2-3,.,ASTSHRTLDTQY
.,TRBV20-1,TRBJ2-3,few,SARAGQSTDTQY
.,TRBV5-1,TRBJ1-1,.,ASSLFLSLDTEAF
TRBD2,TRBV20-1,TRBJ2-3,.,SARGGLAKLTQY
.,TRBV14,TRBJ1-2,.,ASRPRTGRYYGYT
.,TRBV24-1,TRBJ1-1,few,ATSVTGANTEAF
.,TRBV9,TRBJ2-3,.,ASTLNPAGGTDTQY
TRBD2,TRBV11-2,TRBJ2-2,few,ASSPPGLAGGTNTGELF
.,TRBV20-1,TRBJ2-5,few,SARDPGQETQY
.,TRBV4-1,TRBJ1-5,.,ASSLYQGRNQPQH
.,TRBV4-1,TRBJ1-5,.,ASSQGWVRGLSLYSNQPQH
.,TRBV7-3,TRBJ2-5,many,ASSLGKGETQY